This T cell receptor beta chain was captured in a study of blood T cell repertoires in COVID-19. Overall study context: Samples of COVID-19 (acute and convalescent) were obtained from the United States, Italy and Spain. T cells, B-cell-depleted T cells, or PBMCs provided the cDNA or gDNA that served as material.

In the authors' methods: Amplification with reference gene primers provided the estimates of nucleated cell counts. Generated by immunoSEQ multiplex PCR, the TCRdb table keeps only in-frame clones and is missing some. That table gives V, J and clone size, and the DNA gave D and trimming. Here the sample spans about 150,000 clones, 65% to 85% being singletons. The CDR3 covers 15 residues. Trimming cost V 4 bases and J 7 bases, with 17 bases left between them. Germline V lookup: CDR1 MGHRA, CDR2 YSYEKL. This TCR derives from a woman of 80 years or more with acute or convalescent COVID-19. The chain joins TRBV4-1 to TRBJ1-5; D may be TRBD1 (5 bases). The sample was peripheral blood. This CDR3 is CASSLLLQQAQPQHF. The CDR3 DNA is TGCGCCAGCAGCCTCCTCCTCCAACAGGCGCAGCCCCAGCATTTT.